This TCR beta chain was sequenced in a study of post-analysis software for immune sequencing data. cDNA libraries of TCR beta carried unique molecular identifiers. Each CDR3 protein is one row after TCRdb ran MiXCR on the PCR reads. The sample holds 750,000 to 950,000 distinct CDR3 sequences, about 57% seen once. As concerns this clonotype: Its specificity is unknown.

The CDR3 contains 16 residues. Germline trimming cut 3 bases from V and 3 bases from J; bases unmatched to any gene: 8. Germline values: CDR1 SGDLS, CDR2 YYNGEE. Overall study findings and caveats: In patients, about 5 TRBV segments were more frequent than in controls, with TRBV5-6, TRBV5-1 and TRBV20-1 among them. Compared with controls, patients showed significantly lower normalized Chao1 diversity.

The rearrangement joins TRBV9 to TRBJ2-5, with TRBD2 identical over 10 bases. Sequencing was performed on blood. The TCR was taken from a girl aged 10-17 years with multiple sclerosis. The CDR3 here is CASSERGLAGEETQYF. The CDR3 DNA is TGTGCCAGCAGCGAGCGGGGGCTAGCGGGAGAAGAGACCCAGTACTTC.